Listed below are T cell receptor beta chains from one sample, sequenced in a study of cytomegalovirus exposure and HLA in healthy donors. TCRdb keeps only in-frame clones here, not all; method: immunoSEQ multiplex PCR. The data hold 100,000 to 150,000 clones, with roughly three quarters observed a single time. Material: PBMCs. The receptors stem from a woman aged 18-29 years in good health and CMV-seronegative. Both conserved end residues are trimmed from each CDR3.

J gene: TRBJ1-2; V gene: TRBV5-6; CDR3 protein: ASSPGTGNYGYT
J gene: TRBJ1-1; V gene: TRBV29-1; CDR3 protein: SVRYQGQAF
J gene: TRBJ1-5; V gene: TRBV7-2; CDR3 protein: ASSFRSLWQPQH
J gene: TRBJ2-5; V gene: TRBV5-1; CDR3 protein: ASSLDGTIETQY
J gene: TRBJ1-1; V gene: TRBV28; CDR3 protein: ASSSPEGEAF
J gene: TRBJ2-1; V gene: TRBV11-2; CDR3 protein: ASSLASSGGNEQF
J gene: TRBJ2-7; V gene: TRBV6-1; CDR3 protein: ASPAPLSYEQY
J gene: TRBJ1-2; V gene: TRBV25-1; CDR3 protein: AIGGDHYGYT
J gene: TRBJ1-2; V gene: TRBV27; CDR3 protein: ASSTYRDRNNYGYT
J gene: TRBJ2-2; V gene: TRBV30; CDR3 protein: AWSVGAGLTGELF
J gene: TRBJ2-3; V gene: TRBV5-4; CDR3 protein: ASSLGGLGGTGTQY
J gene: TRBJ2-1; V gene: TRBV13; CDR3 protein: ASSLGTLYNEQF
J gene: TRBJ1-1; V gene: TRBV2; CDR3 protein: ASRGLWNTEAF
J gene: TRBJ1-3; V gene: TRBV27; CDR3 protein: ASSSLPPGFENTIY
J gene: TRBJ1-4; V gene: TRBV5-1; CDR3 protein: ASSLAFGVGEKLF
J gene: TRBJ1-1; V gene: TRBV19; CDR3 protein: ATDRTGYSEAF
J gene: TRBJ2-3; V gene: TRBV30; CDR3 protein: AGGGRQRTDTQY
J gene: TRBJ2-4; V gene: TRBV27; CDR3 protein: ASSLLGRKTKNIQY
J gene: TRBJ2-1; V gene: TRBV5-1; CDR3 protein: ASSSPGLAGGSEQF
J gene: TRBJ1-5; V gene: TRBV5-1; CDR3 protein: ASSAGTGGVSNQPQH
J gene: TRBJ1-6; V gene: TRBV5-4; CDR3 protein: ASRSEGEVGPLH
J gene: TRBJ1-2; V gene: TRBV2; CDR3 protein: ASSSDRAIPYGYT
J gene: TRBJ1-1; V gene: TRBV7-9; CDR3 protein: ASSLVASTGAF
J gene: TRBJ2-1; V gene: TRBV27; CDR3 protein: ASSLSRTSGHEQF
J gene: TRBJ1-1; V gene: TRBV29-1; CDR3 protein: SVVNYGLITEAF
J gene: TRBJ1-1; V gene: TRBV7-6; CDR3 protein: ASSLGPGPQGQGAEAF
J gene: TRBJ2-5; V gene: TRBV2; CDR3 protein: ASGRLAEETQY
J gene: TRBJ2-2; V gene: TRBV11-2; CDR3 protein: ASSQTHRGGTGELF
J gene: TRBJ2-3; V gene: TRBV27; CDR3 protein: ASSPWPTSGDGPSTDTQY
J gene: TRBJ1-2; V gene: TRBV7-8; CDR3 protein: ASSLSRDWVGYT
J gene: TRBJ1-2; V gene: TRBV4-1; CDR3 protein: ASSQEGTGVA
J gene: TRBJ1-5; V gene: TRBV11-2; CDR3 protein: ASSLDIDQPQH
J gene: TRBJ1-4; V gene: TRBV7-9; CDR3 protein: SSSSRSGRTTTNEKLF
J gene: TRBJ1-2; V gene: TRBV10-3; CDR3 protein: AISQDRIGEDYGYT
J gene: TRBJ2-7; V gene: TRBV4-2; CDR3 protein: ASSHMDRATYEQY
J gene: TRBJ1-5; V gene: TRBV5-1; CDR3 protein: ASSLGGQGSQPQH
J gene: TRBJ2-1; V gene: TRBV2; CDR3 protein: ASRSSSGFNEQF
J gene: TRBJ2-1; V gene: TRBV29-1; CDR3 protein: SVAHYNEQF
J gene: TRBJ2-1; V gene: TRBV7-2; CDR3 protein: ASSFNRDRAYNEQF
J gene: TRBJ1-5; V gene: TRBV27; CDR3 protein: ASSARFLEYSNQPQH
J gene: TRBJ2-1; V gene: TRBV19; CDR3 protein: ASSIALAGGYNEQF
J gene: TRBJ1-2; V gene: TRBV5-1; CDR3 protein: ASSLGTQDYGYT
J gene: TRBJ2-7; V gene: TRBV10-3; CDR3 protein: AISESRENEQY
J gene: TRBJ2-5; V gene: TRBV11-2; CDR3 protein: ASSLKELAGGPGETQY
J gene: TRBJ1-5; V gene: TRBV6-1; CDR3 protein: ASGFGTGDQPQH
J gene: TRBJ2-2; V gene: TRBV4-1; CDR3 protein: ASRPSSGRFTGELF
J gene: TRBJ2-7; V gene: TRBV4-1; CDR3 protein: ASSQDLVKLRERSYEQY
J gene: TRBJ1-5; V gene: TRBV18; CDR3 protein: ASSHRGDSNQPQH
J gene: TRBJ1-1; V gene: TRBV6-5; CDR3 protein: ASSREGGQGAEAF